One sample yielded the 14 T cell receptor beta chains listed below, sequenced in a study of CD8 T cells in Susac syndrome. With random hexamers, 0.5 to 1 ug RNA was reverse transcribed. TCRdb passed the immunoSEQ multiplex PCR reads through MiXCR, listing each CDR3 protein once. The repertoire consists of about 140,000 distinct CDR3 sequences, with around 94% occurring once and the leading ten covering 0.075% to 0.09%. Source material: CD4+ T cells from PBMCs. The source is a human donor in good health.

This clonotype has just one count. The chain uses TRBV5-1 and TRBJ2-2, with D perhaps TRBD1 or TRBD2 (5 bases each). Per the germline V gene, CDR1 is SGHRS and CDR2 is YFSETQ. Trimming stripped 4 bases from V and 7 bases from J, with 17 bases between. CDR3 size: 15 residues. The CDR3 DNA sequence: TGCGCCAGCAGCCCTTCAAGCGGACACGGCGGGGAGCTGTTTTTT. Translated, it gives CASSPSSGHGGELFF. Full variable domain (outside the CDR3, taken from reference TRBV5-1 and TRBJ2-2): KAGVTQTPRYLIKTRGQQVTLSCSPISGHRSVSWYQQTPGQGLQFLFEYFSETQRNKGNFPGRFSGRQFSNSRSEMNVSTLELGDSALYLCASSPSSGHGGELFFGEGSRLTVL.

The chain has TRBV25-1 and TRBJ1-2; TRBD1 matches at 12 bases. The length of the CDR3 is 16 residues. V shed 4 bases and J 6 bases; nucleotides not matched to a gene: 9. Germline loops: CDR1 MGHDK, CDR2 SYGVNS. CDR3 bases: TGTGCCAGCAGTGGCCTACCGGGACAGGGGGCGGATGGCTACACCTTC. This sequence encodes CASSGLPGQGADGYTF.

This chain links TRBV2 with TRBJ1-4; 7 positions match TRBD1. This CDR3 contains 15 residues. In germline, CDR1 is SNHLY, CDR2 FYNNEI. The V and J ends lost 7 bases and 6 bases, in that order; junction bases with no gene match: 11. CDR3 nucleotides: TGTGCCAGCAATTCTCAGCGACAGGGTCATGAAAAACTGTTTTTT. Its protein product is CASNSQRQGHEKLFF. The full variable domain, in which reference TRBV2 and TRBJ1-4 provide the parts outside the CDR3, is EPEVTQTPSHQVTQMGQEVILRCVPISNHLYFYWYRQILGQKVEFLVSFYNNEISEKSEIFDDQFSVERPDGSNFTLKIRSTKLEDSAMYFCASNSQRQGHEKLFFGSGTQLSVL.

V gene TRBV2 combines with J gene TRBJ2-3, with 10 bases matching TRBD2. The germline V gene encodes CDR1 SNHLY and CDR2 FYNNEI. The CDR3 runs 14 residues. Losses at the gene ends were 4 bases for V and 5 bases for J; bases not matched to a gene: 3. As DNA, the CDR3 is TGTGCCAGCAGTGTCAGCGGGAGGGAAGATACGCAGTATTTT. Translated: CASSVSGREDTQYF.

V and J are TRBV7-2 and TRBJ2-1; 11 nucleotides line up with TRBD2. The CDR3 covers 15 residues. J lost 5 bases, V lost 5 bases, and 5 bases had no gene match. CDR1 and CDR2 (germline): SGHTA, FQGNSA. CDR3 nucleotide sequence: TGTGCCAGCAGCCCCGGGACTAGCGGTGACAATGAGCAGTTCTTC. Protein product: CASSPGTSGDNEQFF.

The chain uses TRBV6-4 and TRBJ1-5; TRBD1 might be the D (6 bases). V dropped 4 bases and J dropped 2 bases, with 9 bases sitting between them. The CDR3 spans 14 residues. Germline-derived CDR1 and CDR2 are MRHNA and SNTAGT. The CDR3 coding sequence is TGTGCCAGCAGTGCTGCAGGGGGCAATCAGCCCCAGCATTTT. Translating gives CASSAAGGNQPQHF.

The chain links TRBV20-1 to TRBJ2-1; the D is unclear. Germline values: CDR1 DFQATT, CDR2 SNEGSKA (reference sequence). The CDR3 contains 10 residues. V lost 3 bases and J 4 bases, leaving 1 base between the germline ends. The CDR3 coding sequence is TGCAGTGCTAGGTACAATGAGCAGTTCTTC. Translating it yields CSARYNEQFF.

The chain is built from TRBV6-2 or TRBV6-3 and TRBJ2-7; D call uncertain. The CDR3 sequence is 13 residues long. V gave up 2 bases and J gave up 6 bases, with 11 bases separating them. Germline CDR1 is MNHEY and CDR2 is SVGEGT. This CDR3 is CASSYVAGSEQYF. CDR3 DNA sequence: TGTGCCAGCAGTTACGTAGCAGGATCCGAGCAGTACTTC.

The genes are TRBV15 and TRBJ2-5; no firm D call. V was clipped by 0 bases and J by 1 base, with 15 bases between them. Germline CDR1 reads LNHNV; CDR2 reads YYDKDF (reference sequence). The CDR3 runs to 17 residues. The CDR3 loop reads CATSRDLDGRSQETQYF. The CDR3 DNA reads TGTGCCACCAGCAGAGATTTAGACGGCCGATCCCAAGAGACCCAGTACTTC.

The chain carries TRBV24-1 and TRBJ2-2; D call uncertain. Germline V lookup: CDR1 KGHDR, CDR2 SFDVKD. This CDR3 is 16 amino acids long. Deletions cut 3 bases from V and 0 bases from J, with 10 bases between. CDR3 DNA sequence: TGTGCCACCAGTGATGGTGGAAGACCGAACACCGGGGAGCTGTTTTTT. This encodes CATSDGGRPNTGELFF.

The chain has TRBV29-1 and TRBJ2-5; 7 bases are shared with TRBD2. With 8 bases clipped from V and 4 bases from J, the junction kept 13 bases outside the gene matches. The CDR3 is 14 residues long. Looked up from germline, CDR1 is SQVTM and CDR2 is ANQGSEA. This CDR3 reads CSFVGGTNAETQYF. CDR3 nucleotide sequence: TGCAGCTTCGTTGGGGGGACTAACGCAGAGACCCAGTACTTC.

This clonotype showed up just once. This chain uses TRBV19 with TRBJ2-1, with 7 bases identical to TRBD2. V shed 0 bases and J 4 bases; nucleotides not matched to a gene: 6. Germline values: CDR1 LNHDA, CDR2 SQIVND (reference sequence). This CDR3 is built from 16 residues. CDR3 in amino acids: CASSIDPAGPYNEQFF. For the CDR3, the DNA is TGTGCCAGTAGTATAGATCCAGCGGGACCGTACAATGAGCAGTTCTTC.

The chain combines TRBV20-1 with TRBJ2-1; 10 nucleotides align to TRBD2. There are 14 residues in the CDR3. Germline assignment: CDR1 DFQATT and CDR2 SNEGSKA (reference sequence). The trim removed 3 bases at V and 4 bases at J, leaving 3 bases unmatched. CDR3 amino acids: CSASRTSGYNEQFF. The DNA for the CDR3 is TGCAGTGCTAGCAGGACTAGCGGATACAATGAGCAGTTCTTC.

The CDR3: CASSLSREGLKTQYF. In nucleotides, the CDR3 is TGTGCCAGCAGCTTGAGTCGGGAGGGCCTAAAGACCCAGTACTTC. The V gene is TRBV5-4, the J gene TRBJ2-5; 8 nucleotides align to TRBD2. Looked up from germline, CDR1 is SGHNT and CDR2 is YYREEE (reference sequence). V was clipped by 1 base and J by 6 bases; unmatched bases: 8. The CDR3 is made up of 15 amino acids.